This T cell receptor (beta chain) is from a study of blood T cell repertoires in COVID-19. Overall study: Acute and convalescent COVID-19 samples came from the United States, Italy and Spain. Sources were T cells, B-cell-depleted T cells, or PBMCs; the material itself was cDNA or gDNA.

The CDR3 covers 14 residues. The V end was cut by 2 bases, the J end by 1 base, with 8 bases between. The germline V gene encodes CDR1 MNHEY and CDR2 SVGAGI. Authors' processing steps: Cell counts per sample came from amplifying reference gene primers. Measured with immunoSEQ multiplex PCR; TCRdb has only the in-frame clones, and not every one. That table is the source of V, J and clone size, and D and trimming were worked out from the DNA. The repertoire holds about 220,000 clones, with around 84% as singletons. J is TRBJ1-1 and V is TRBV6-5; no clear D. The sample comprised peripheral blood. This sequence was found in a woman aged 55-70 years who had recovered from COVID-19. In nucleotides, the CDR3 is TGTGCCAGCAGTTACATAGTATCGAACACTGAAGCTTTCTTT. Amino acids: CASSYIVSNTEAFF.